This record looks at one TCR beta chain sequence and its context. The data originate from a study of cytomegalovirus exposure and HLA in healthy donors. In the study overall: The same platform was used for the roughly 110 validation repertoires as for the approximately 720 first-cohort repertoires, as reported in a later analysis.

Assay: immunoSEQ multiplex PCR; the TCRdb copy retains only in-frame clones and omits some. The sample lists about 280,000 clones, 80% to 90% occurring once. Germline trimming cut 5 bases from V and 4 bases from J; bases unmatched to any gene: 4. The germline V gene has CDR1 SGHTA and CDR2 FQGNSA. The CDR3 is 15 amino acids. The source of this sequence is a woman in her late teens or twenties in good health and CMV-seronegative. The chain has TRBV7-2 and TRBJ2-2; the match to TRBD2 covers 10 bases. The sample comprised PBMCs. For the CDR3, the DNA is TGTGCCAGCAGCCTCAGCGGGGGGGCCACCGGGGAGCTGTTTTTT. Protein product: CASSLSGGATGELFF.